These T cell receptor beta chains were read from a single sample in a study of regulatory T cells in long-lasting Graves disease. TCRdb reprocessed the multiplex PCR reads via MiXCR and lists one record per CDR3 protein. The sample records 350,000 to 450,000 distinct CDR3 sequences, 15% being singletons. This sample was also put to use in a study of T cells in Graves' hyperthyroidism and ophthalmopathy.

Material: peripheral blood mononuclear cells (PBMCs), obtained at new diagnosis, from a patient treated with antithyroid drugs. All receptors derive from a woman between 25 and 40 years old with Graves disease. The CDR3 runs from the conserved cysteine through the conserved F or W. D genes are given only for firm matches. Not all rows give a size; the values are once, few, many and, for expanded clones, a class.

j_call: TRBJ2-7
v_call: TRBV24-1
clone_size: once
d_call: -
cdr3_aa: CATSGGSGYYEQYF
cdr3_nt: TGTGCCACCAGTGGGGGTTCGGGATACTACGAGCAGTACTTC

j_call: TRBJ1-1
v_call: TRBV7-9
clone_size: -
d_call: -
cdr3_aa: CASSPKGRINTEAFF
cdr3_nt: TGTGCCAGCAGCCCTAAGGGACGGATCAACACTGAAGCTTTCTTT

j_call: TRBJ1-1
v_call: TRBV20-1
clone_size: -
d_call: -
cdr3_aa: CSAPMNTEASF
cdr3_nt: TGCAGTGCTCCAATGAACACTGAAGCTTCCTTT

j_call: TRBJ2-2
v_call: TRBV29-1
clone_size: many
d_call: TRBD1
cdr3_aa: CSVDRGRGPGELFF
cdr3_nt: TGCAGCGTTGACAGGGGGCGCGGGCCCGGGGAGCTGTTTTTT

j_call: TRBJ2-1
v_call: TRBV28
clone_size: -
d_call: TRBD2
cdr3_aa: CASSFPGGLAYNEQFF
cdr3_nt: TGTGCCAGCAGTTTTCCCGGGGGACTAGCTTACAATGAGCAGTTCTTC

j_call: TRBJ1-2
v_call: TRBV9
clone_size: -
d_call: -
cdr3_aa: CASSGAGSNYGYTF
cdr3_nt: TGTGCCAGCAGCGGTGCCGGGTCAAACTATGGCTACACCTTC

j_call: TRBJ2-7
v_call: TRBV20-1
clone_size: -
d_call: -
cdr3_aa: CSAAAGQTGYEQYF
cdr3_nt: TGCAGTGCTGCCGCAGGGCAGACAGGCTACGAGCAGTACTTC

j_call: TRBJ2-1
v_call: TRBV28
clone_size: many
d_call: -
cdr3_aa: CASSHASGSEQFF
cdr3_nt: TGTGCCAGCAGCCACGCTTCCGGGAGTGAGCAGTTCTTC

j_call: TRBJ1-5
v_call: TRBV12-5
clone_size: -
d_call: -
cdr3_aa: CASGLDSYSNQPQHF
cdr3_nt: TGTGCTAGTGGTCTAGACAGCTATAGCAATCAGCCCCAGCATTTT

j_call: TRBJ2-5
v_call: TRBV6-2/TRBV6-3
clone_size: many
d_call: TRBD1
cdr3_aa: CASSYGGTGPRETQYF
cdr3_nt: TGTGCCAGCAGTTACGGCGGGACAGGGCCTCGGGAGACCCAGTACTTC

j_call: TRBJ2-7
v_call: TRBV29-1
clone_size: few
d_call: -
cdr3_aa: CSVAGHKNSRGEQYF
cdr3_nt: TGCAGCGTTGCGGGGCACAAGAACTCAAGGGGGGAGCAGTACTTC

j_call: TRBJ2-1
v_call: TRBV9
clone_size: -
d_call: -
cdr3_aa: CASSVGFAEQFF
cdr3_nt: TGTGCCAGCAGCGTAGGGTTTGCGGAGCAGTTCTTC

j_call: TRBJ2-1
v_call: TRBV10-1
clone_size: many
d_call: TRBD2
cdr3_aa: CASSGSGLAGDYNEQFF
cdr3_nt: TGCGCCAGCAGTGGCTCGGGACTAGCGGGGGACTACAATGAGCAGTTCTTC